A single sample gave rise to the 12 T cell receptor beta chains below, sequenced in a study of OX40 agonist ivuxolimab in advanced cancers. Libraries were prepared by immunoSEQ multiplex PCR; TCRdb keeps only in-frame clonotypes and omits some of them. This sample yields approximately 88,000 clones, of which around nine tenths are seen a single time; 0.25% to 0.3% belongs to the top ten. The material sequenced was CD4+ or CD8+ T cells sorted from blood, taken in a trial of the OX40 agonist ivuxolimab. These TCRs come from an adult with an advanced solid tumor such as melanoma, head and neck, liver or kidney cancer.

J is TRBJ1-2 and V is TRBV19; D uncertain. The V end was cut by 5 bases, the J end by 2 bases, with 15 bases between. The V gene's germline CDR1 is LNHDA and CDR2 SQIVND (reference sequence). The CDR3 spans 15 residues. CDR3 sequence (DNA): TGTGCCAGTAGTGTTCCGTCAGGTGCCAACTATGGCTACACCTTC. Protein product: CASSVPSGANYGYTF.

V gene TRBV27 combines with J gene TRBJ2-2; D tentatively reads TRBD1 or TRBD2 (5 bases each). The germline V and J ends were trimmed by 6 bases and 6 bases, with 8 bases remaining between them. The CDR3 runs 12 residues. Germline CDR1 MNHEY, CDR2 SMNVEV (reference sequence). CDR3 coding DNA: TGTGCCAGCAGGGGGACCCCCGGGGAGCTGTTTTTT. It yields the protein CASRGTPGELFF.

This clone came up once. This CDR3 is CASSASGTSAYNEQFF. The DNA of the CDR3 is TGTGCCAGCAGCGCCTCCGGGACTAGCGCTTACAATGAGCAGTTCTTC. The chain has TRBV11-3 and TRBJ2-1; 10 bases match TRBD2. The germline V gene encodes CDR1 SGHNT and CDR2 YENEEA. The CDR3 extends over 16 amino acids. The ends lost 5 bases at V and 4 bases at J; junction bases unmatched: 8. The full variable domain, with the rest looked up from reference TRBV11-3 and TRBJ2-1, is EAGVVQSPRYKIIEKKQPVAFWCNPISGHNTLYWYLQNLGQGPELLIRYENEEAVDDSQLPKDRFSAERLKGVDSTLKIQPAELGDSAVYLCASSASGTSAYNEQFFGPGTRLTVL.

The chain combines TRBV5-5 with TRBJ2-2; 8 nucleotides match TRBD1. Looked up from germline, CDR1 is SGHKS and CDR2 is YYEKEE (reference sequence). This CDR3 region has 16 residues. The trim removed 2 bases at V and 4 bases at J, leaving 7 bases unmatched. The CDR3 region is CASSLEAGGITGELFF. In DNA form, the CDR3 reads TGTGCCAGCAGCTTAGAGGCAGGGGGCATCACCGGGGAGCTGTTTTTT.

This clone has a single count. This chain connects TRBV7-2 to TRBJ2-7; no firm D call. The CDR3 totals 15 residues. Trimming took 5 bases from V and 3 from J, leaving 17 bases between them. Germline CDR1 SGHTA, CDR2 FQGNSA. The CDR3 DNA sequence: TGTGCCAGCAGCCCCCTGCCGGGTGGTGACTACGAGCAGTACTTC. It is translated as CASSPLPGGDYEQYF.

The J gene is TRBJ2-7, the V gene TRBV9, with a weak D call TRBD2 (6 bases). CDR3 length equals 14 residues. Trimming shortened V by 3 bases and J by 3 bases, and 13 bases separated the two germline ends. Germline V gene lookup returns CDR1 SGDLS and CDR2 YYNGEE. As DNA, the CDR3 is TGTGCCAGCAGCGCCGCGGGGAAAGGCTACGAGCAGTACTTC. Protein product: CASSAAGKGYEQYF.

The genes are TRBV18 and TRBJ2-1, with D maybe TRBD2 (5 bases). Germline assignment: CDR1 KGHSH and CDR2 LQKENI. CDR3 length: 16 amino acids. V lost 4 bases to trimming and J lost 1 base, with 14 bases between them. CDR3: CASSHRVARSYNEQFF. The CDR3 DNA follows: TGTGCCAGCTCACACCGGGTAGCGCGATCCTACAATGAGCAGTTCTTC.

This sequence joins TRBV2 and TRBJ1-1, with D maybe TRBD1 (5 bases). Germline CDR1 is SNHLY and CDR2 is FYNNEI. The CDR3 runs to 13 residues. V lost 7 bases, J lost 7 bases, and 16 bases lay in between. Here the CDR3 reads CASIFGRDGEAFF. The CDR3 region has the DNA TGTGCCAGCATATTCGGCCGGGACGGTGAAGCTTTCTTT. The whole variable domain, filled in from reference TRBV2 and TRBJ1-1, reads EPEVTQTPSHQVTQMGQEVILRCVPISNHLYFYWYRQILGQKVEFLVSFYNNEISEKSEIFDDQFSVERPDGSNFTLKIRSTKLEDSAMYFCASIFGRDGEAFFGQGTRLTVV.

The chain is built from TRBV5-4 and TRBJ1-6; D is unresolved. Germline lookup yields CDR1 SGHNT and CDR2 YYREEE (reference sequence). V lost 2 bases to trimming and J lost 0 bases, with 6 bases between them. This CDR3 is 15 amino acids long. The CDR3 region has the DNA TGTGCCAGCAGCTTTGGGATCTCCTATAATTCACCCCTCCACTTT. Its protein product is CASSFGISYNSPLHF.

J is TRBJ2-6 and V is TRBV14; D ambiguous. V lost 4 bases and J lost 0, with 7 bases in between. The CDR3 is made up of 15 amino acids. Germline CDR1 and CDR2: SGHDN and FVKESK. The DNA of the CDR3 is TGTGCCAGCAGCCCCTGGCGCTCTGGGGCCAACGTCCTGACTTTC. The encoded protein is CASSPWRSGANVLTF.

The chain combines TRBV10-3 with TRBJ2-7; possible D gene TRBD2, 7 bases. The V gene lost 6 bases and the J gene lost 2 bases, with 14 bases spanning the gap. The CDR3 extends over 14 amino acids. The germline V gene encodes CDR1 ENHRY and CDR2 SYGVKD. The CDR3 DNA reads TGTGCCATCAGGACGCGGGGGCCGACCTACGAGCAGTACTTC. Translation gives CAIRTRGPTYEQYF.

Concerning this clone itself: In the same sample, other DNA sequences code for this CDR3. The V call is TRBV5-1, the J call TRBJ2-3; D remains unclear. CDR3 length equals 11 residues. Germline assignment: CDR1 SGHRS and CDR2 YFSETQ. The ends were cut back, 7 bases at V and 0 bases at J, with 3 bases in the middle. CDR3 DNA: TGCGCCAGCTCTAGCACAGATACGCAGTATTTT. This sequence encodes CASSSTDTQYF.